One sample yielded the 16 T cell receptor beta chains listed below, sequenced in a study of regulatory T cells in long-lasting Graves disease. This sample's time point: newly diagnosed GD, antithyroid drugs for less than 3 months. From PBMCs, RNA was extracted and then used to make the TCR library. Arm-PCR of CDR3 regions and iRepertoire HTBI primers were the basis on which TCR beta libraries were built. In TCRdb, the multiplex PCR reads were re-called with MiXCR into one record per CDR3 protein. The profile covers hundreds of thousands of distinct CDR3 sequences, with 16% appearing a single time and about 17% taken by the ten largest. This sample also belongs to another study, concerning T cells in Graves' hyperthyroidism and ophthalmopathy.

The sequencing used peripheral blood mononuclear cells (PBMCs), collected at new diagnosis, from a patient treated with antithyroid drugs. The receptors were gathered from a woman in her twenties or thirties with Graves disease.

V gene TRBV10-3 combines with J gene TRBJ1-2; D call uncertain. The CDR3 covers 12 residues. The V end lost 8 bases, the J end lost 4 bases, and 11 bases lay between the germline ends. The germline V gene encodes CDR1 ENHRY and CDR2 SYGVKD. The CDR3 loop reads CAIQAGGYGYTF. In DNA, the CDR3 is TGTGCCATCCAGGCAGGAGGCTATGGCTACACCTTC.

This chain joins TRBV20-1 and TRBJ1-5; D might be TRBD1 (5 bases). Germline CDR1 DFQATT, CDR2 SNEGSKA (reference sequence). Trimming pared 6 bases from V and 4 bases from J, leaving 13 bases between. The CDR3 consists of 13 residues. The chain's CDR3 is CSATTGANQPQHF. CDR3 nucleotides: TGCAGTGCCACTACAGGCGCTAATCAGCCCCAGCATTTT.

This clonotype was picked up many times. CDR3 region: CASSPRQVYGYTF. CDR3 nucleotides: TGTGCCAGCAGTCCCCGACAGGTCTATGGCTACACCTTC. The chain combines TRBV6-1 with TRBJ1-2; D perhaps matches TRBD1 (6 bases). Germline V gene sequence: CDR1 MNHNS, CDR2 SASEGT. Trimming shortened V by 5 bases and J by 4 bases, and 11 bases separated the two germline ends. CDR3 length: 13 residues.

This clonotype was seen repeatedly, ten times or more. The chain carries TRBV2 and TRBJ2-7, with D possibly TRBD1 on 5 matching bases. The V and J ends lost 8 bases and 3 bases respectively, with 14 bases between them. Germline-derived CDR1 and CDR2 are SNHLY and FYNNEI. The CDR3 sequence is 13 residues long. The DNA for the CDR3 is TGTGCCAGCGCCGGCAGGGTGGACTACGAGCAGTACTTC. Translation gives CASAGRVDYEQYF.

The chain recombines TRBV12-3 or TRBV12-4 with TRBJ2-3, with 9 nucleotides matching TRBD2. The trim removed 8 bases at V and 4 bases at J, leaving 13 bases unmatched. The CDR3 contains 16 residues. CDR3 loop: CASLRPIAGEADTQYF. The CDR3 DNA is TGTGCCAGCTTGAGACCCATAGCGGGAGAAGCAGATACGCAGTATTTT.

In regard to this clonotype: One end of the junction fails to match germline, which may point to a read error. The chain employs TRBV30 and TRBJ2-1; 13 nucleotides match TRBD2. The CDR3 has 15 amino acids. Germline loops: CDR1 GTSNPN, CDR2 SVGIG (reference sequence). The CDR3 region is CAWSNGLAGVNEQSF. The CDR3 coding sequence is TGTGCCTGGAGCAACGGACTAGCGGGAGTCAATGAGCAGTCCTTC.

CDR3 sequence: CASSLWSSFLSTGELFF. In nucleotides, the CDR3 is TGTGCCAGCAGTTTATGGTCTAGCTTTTTAAGTACCGGGGAGCTGTTTTTT. The chain recombines TRBV27 with TRBJ2-2, with a weak D call TRBD2 (5 bases). CDR1 and CDR2 (germline): MNHEY, SMNVEV (reference sequence). V lost 1 base and J lost 5, with 17 bases in between. This CDR3 region has 17 residues.

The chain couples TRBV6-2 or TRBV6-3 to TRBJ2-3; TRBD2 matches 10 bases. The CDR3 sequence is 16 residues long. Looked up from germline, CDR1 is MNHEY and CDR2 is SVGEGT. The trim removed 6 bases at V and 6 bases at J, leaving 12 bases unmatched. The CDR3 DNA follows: TGTGCCAGCAGACATAAGAGCGGGAGGGGTTACGATACGCAGTATTTT. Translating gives CASRHKSGRGYDTQYF.

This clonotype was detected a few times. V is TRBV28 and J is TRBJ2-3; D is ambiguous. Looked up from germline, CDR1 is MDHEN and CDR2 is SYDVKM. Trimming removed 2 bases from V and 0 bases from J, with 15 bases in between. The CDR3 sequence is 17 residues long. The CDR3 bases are TGTGCCAGCAGTTTACCGGGCCACTATGGTAGCACAGATACGCAGTATTTT. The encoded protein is CASSLPGHYGSTDTQYF.

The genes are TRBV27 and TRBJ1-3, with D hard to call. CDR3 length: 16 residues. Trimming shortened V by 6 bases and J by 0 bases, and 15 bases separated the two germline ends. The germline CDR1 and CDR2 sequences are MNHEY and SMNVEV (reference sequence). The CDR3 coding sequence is TGTGCCAGCAGCCGAGCGGGCAGTATCTCTGGAAACACCATATATTTT. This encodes CASSRAGSISGNTIYF.

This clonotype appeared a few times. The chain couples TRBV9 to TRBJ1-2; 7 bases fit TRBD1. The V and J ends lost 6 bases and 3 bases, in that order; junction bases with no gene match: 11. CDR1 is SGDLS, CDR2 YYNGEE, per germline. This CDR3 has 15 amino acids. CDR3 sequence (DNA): TGTGCCAGCAAGAGGACTCAGGGGGTGGACTATGGCTACACCTTC. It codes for CASKRTQGVDYGYTF.

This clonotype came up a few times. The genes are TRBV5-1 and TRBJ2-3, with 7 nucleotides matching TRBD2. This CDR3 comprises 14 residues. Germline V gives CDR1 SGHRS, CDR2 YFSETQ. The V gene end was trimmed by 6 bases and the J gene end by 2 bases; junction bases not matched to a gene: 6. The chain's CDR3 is CASMASGHTDTQYF. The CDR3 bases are TGCGCCAGCATGGCTAGCGGTCACACAGATACGCAGTATTTT.

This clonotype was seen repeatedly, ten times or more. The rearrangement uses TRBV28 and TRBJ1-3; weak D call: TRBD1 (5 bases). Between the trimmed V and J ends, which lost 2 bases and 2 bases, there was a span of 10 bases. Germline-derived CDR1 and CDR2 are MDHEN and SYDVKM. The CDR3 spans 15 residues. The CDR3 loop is CASSLPDSTGNTIYF. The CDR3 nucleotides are TGTGCCAGCAGTTTACCCGACAGCACTGGAAACACCATATATTTT.

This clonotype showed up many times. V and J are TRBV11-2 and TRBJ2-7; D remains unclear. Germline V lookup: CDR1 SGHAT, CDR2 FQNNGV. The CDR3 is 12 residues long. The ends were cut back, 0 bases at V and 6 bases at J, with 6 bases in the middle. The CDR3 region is CASSLDPREQYF. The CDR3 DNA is TGTGCCAGCAGCTTAGACCCGCGCGAGCAGTACTTC.

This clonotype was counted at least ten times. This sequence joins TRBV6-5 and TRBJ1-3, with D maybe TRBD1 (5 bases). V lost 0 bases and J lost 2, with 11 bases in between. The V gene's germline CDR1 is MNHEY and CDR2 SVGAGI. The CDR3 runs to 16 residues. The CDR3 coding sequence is TGTGCCAGCAGTTACTCACGCGCGGGGCCTGGAAACACCATATATTTT. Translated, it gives CASSYSRAGPGNTIYF.

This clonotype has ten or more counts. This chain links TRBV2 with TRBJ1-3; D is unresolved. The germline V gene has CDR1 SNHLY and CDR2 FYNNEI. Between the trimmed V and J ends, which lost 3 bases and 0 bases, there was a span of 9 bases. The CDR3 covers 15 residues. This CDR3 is CASSEGRSSGNTIYF. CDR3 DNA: TGTGCCAGCAGTGAGGGCCGGAGCTCTGGAAACACCATATATTTT. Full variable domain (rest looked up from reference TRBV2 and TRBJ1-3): EPEVTQTPSHQVTQMGQEVILRCVPISNHLYFYWYRQILGQKVEFLVSFYNNEISEKSEIFDDQFSVERPDGSNFTLKIRSTKLEDSAMYFCASSEGRSSGNTIYFGEGSWLTVV.